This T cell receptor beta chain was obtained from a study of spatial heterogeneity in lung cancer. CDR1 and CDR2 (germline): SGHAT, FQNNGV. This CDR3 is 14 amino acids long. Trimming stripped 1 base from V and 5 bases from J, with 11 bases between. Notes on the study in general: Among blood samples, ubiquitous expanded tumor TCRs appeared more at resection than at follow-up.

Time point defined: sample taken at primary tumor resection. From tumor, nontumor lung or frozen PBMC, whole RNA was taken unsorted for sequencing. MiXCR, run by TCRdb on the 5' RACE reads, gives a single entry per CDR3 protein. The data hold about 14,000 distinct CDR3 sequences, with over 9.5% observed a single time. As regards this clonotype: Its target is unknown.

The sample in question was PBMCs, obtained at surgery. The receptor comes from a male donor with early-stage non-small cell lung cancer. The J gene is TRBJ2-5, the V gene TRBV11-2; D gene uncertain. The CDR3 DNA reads TGTGCCAGCAGCTTAGCCCCCACTTCGGAGACCCAGTACTTC. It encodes CASSLAPTSETQYF.